This T cell receptor (beta chain) was recorded in a study of vaccination and CD4 T cells after COVID-19. Study in general: The cells in question were stimulated using overlapping spike peptides derived from SARS-CoV-2, HCoV-NL63, HCoV-OC43 and HCoV-229E.

Scientists ran DNA taken from cultured CD4+ T cells through the Oncomine TCR Beta short-read assay for sequencing. Investigators isolated genomic DNA from cultured CD4+ T cells. TCRdb re-called the PCR reads through MiXCR, storing one row per CDR3 protein. This table has around 10,000 distinct CDR3 sequences, about 29% appearing once. Treatment denoted: approximately 9-day PBMC culture with coronavirus spike peptide pools or control peptides (ViraFEST assay). Researchers collected the unexposed donor's CD4+ T cells before the COVID-19 pandemic (2011-2018). Half-medium changes with fresh IL-2 medium occurred on days 3 and 7. Upon completion of 10 days of culture, CD4+ T cells were isolated via negative selection. The study, taken as a whole, reports: Sampling was limited to relatively few convalescent patients, with no early post-infection timepoints studied.

CDR3 size: 14 residues. CDR1 and CDR2 from the germline V gene are LNHDA and SQIVND (reference sequence). The V gene end was trimmed by 6 bases and the J gene end by 3 bases; junction bases not matched to a gene: 3. The table lists this clonotype with a few counts. Its target is not known. This clonotype originated in a human donor in good health. The chain recombines TRBV19 with TRBJ1-5, with 9 nucleotides matching TRBD1. Sequencing was carried out using CD4+ T cells from blood, cultured in vitro. CDR3 nucleotides: TGTGCCAGTAGGGGACAGGGATCCAATCAGCCCCAGCATTTT. Translated: CASRGQGSNQPQHF.